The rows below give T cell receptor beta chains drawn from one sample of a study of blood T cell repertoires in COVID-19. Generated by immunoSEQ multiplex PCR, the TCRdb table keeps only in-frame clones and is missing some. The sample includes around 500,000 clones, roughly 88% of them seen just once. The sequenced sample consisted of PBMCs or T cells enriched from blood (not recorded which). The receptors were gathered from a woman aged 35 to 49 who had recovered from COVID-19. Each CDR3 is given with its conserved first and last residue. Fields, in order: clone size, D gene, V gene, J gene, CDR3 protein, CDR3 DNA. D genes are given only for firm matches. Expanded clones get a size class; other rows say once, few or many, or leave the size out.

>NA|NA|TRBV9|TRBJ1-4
CASSVGLGTKLFF
TGTGCCAGCAGCGTAGGGTTGGGCACGAAACTGTTTTTT
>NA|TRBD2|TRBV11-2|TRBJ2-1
CASSPDPASGSSDEQFF
TGTGCCAGCAGCCCGGACCCGGCTAGCGGGAGTAGCGATGAGCAGTTCTTC
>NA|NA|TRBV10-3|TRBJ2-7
CAISDASDTYEQYF
TGTGCCATCAGTGACGCTAGCGACACCTACGAGCAGTACTTC
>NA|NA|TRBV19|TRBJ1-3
CASSISQAANRGNTIYF
TGTGCCAGTAGTATTAGTCAGGCTGCGAATCGCGGAAACACCATATATTTT
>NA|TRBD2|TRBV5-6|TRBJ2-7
CASSSGLARYEQYF
TGTGCCAGCAGCTCCGGACTAGCTAGGTACGAGCAGTACTTC
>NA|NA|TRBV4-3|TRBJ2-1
CASSQDKAVSYNEQFF
TGCGCCAGCAGCCAAGATAAAGCGGTTTCCTACAATGAGCAGTTCTTC
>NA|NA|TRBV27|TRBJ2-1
CASRGQSYNEQFF
TGTGCCAGCAGGGGACAATCCTACAATGAGCAGTTCTTC
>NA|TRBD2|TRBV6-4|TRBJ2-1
CASSEGLAGDEQFF
TGTGCCAGCAGTGAAGGGCTAGCGGGAGACGAGCAGTTCTTC
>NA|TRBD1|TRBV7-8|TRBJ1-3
CASSLEQGASGNTIYF
TGTGCCAGCAGCTTAGAGCAGGGGGCATCTGGAAACACCATATATTTT
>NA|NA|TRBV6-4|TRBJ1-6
CASSDSSKMDNSPLHF
TGTGCCAGCAGTGACTCGTCTAAAATGGATAATTCACCCCTCCACTTT
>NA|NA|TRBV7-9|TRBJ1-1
CASSVQMNTEAFF
TGTGCCAGCAGCGTGCAGATGAACACTGAAGCTTTCTTT
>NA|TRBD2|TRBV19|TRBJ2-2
CASSIVAGEARELFF
TGTGCCAGTAGTATAGTTGCGGGAGAGGCCCGGGAGCTGTTTTTT
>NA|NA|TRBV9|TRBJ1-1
CASSATRRGEAFF
TGTGCCAGCAGCGCAACTAGACGGGGTGAAGCTTTCTTT
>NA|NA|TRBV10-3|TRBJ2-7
CAISGGSLTTDYEQYF
TGTGCCATCAGCGGGGGTTCGCTGACTACGGACTACGAGCAGTACTTC
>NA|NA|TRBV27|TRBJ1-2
CASSLSNRADYGYTF
TGTGCCAGCAGTTTATCCAACAGGGCGGACTATGGCTACACCTTC
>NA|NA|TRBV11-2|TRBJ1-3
CASTSIRGFSGNTIYF
TGTGCCAGCACCTCTATCAGGGGTTTCTCTGGAAACACCATATATTTT
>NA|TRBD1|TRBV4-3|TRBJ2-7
CASSQDWTGLPYEQYF
TGCGCCAGCAGCCAAGATTGGACAGGCCTACCCTACGAGCAGTACTTC
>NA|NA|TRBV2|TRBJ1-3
CASSAGSSGNTIYF
TGTGCCAGCAGTGCGGGGAGCTCTGGAAACACCATATATTTT
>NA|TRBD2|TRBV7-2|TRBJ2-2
CASSLRSGRAEYTGELFF
TGTGCCAGCAGCTTAAGGAGCGGGAGGGCCGAATACACCGGGGAGCTGTTTTTT
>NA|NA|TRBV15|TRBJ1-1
CATSTEQGSEAFF
TGTGCCACCAGCACAGAACAGGGATCTGAAGCTTTCTTT
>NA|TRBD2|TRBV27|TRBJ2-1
CASRGGFLEQFF
TGTGCCAGCAGGGGGGGGTTCCTTGAGCAGTTCTTC
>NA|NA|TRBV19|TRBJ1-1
CASSRGNWGEAFF
TGTGCCAGTAGTCGAGGGAATTGGGGTGAAGCTTTCTTT
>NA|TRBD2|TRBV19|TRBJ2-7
CASSGGLADSYEQYF
TGTGCCAGTAGTGGAGGACTAGCGGACTCCTACGAGCAGTACTTC
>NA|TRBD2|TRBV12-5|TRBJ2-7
CASGSGLAGYEQYF
TGTGCTAGTGGGTCAGGACTAGCGGGATACGAGCAGTACTTC
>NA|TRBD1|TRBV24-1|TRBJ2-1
CATSESTGGTYNEQFF
TGTGCCACCAGTGAGTCCACAGGGGGGACCTACAATGAGCAGTTCTTC
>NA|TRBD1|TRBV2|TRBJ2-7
CASSEAGQGAYEQYF
TGTGCCAGCAGTGAAGCGGGACAGGGGGCCTACGAGCAGTACTTC
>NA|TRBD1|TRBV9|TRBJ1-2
CASSSRPGGSDYGYTF
TGTGCCAGCAGCTCCCGCCCAGGGGGCAGCGACTATGGCTACACCTTC
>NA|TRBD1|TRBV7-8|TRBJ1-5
CASSLGTGVGIGQPQHF
TGTGCCAGCAGCTTAGGGACAGGGGTGGGAATTGGTCAGCCCCAGCATTTT
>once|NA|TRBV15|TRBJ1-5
CATSRQGNQPQHF
TGTGCCACCAGCAGACAGGGAAATCAGCCCCAGCATTTT
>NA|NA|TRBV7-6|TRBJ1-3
CASSLGQGSGNTIYF
TGTGCCAGCAGCTTAGGGCAGGGCTCTGGAAACACCATATATTTT
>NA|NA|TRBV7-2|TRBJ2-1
CASSLTDSYNEQFF
TGTGCCAGCAGCTTAACTGACTCCTACAATGAGCAGTTCTTC
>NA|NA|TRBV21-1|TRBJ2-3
CASSGGTSGPPYTDTQYF
TGTGCCAGCAGCGGGGGGACTAGCGGGCCACCCTACACAGATACGCAGTATTTT
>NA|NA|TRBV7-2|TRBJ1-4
CASSPGTQANEKLFF
TGTGCCAGCAGCCCCGGGACACAGGCTAATGAAAAACTGTTTTTT
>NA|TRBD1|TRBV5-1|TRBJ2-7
CASSSLDRADEQYF
TGCGCCAGCAGCTCGTTAGACAGGGCGGACGAGCAGTACTTC
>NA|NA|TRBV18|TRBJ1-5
CASSPLVRASNNQPQHF
TGTGCCAGCTCACCATTAGTACGAGCTTCTAACAATCAGCCCCAGCATTTT
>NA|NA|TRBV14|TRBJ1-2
CASSQVPDSYGYTF
TGTGCCAGCAGCCAAGTCCCCGACAGCTATGGCTACACCTTC
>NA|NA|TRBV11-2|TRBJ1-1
CASSLHPGGRANTEAFF
TGTGCCAGCAGCTTACACCCGGGGGGACGGGCGAACACTGAAGCTTTCTTT
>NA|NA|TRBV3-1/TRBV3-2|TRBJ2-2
CASRLAGTGNTGELFF
TGTGCCAGCAGACTAGCCGGGACGGGGAACACCGGGGAGCTGTTTTTT
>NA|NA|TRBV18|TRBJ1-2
CASSPSMRGGYTF
TGTGCCAGCTCACCCTCGATGCGTGGTGGCTACACCTTC
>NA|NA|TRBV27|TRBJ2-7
CASSFIGRLYEQHF
TGTGCCAGCAGTTTCATTGGGCGCCTCTACGAGCAGCACTTC
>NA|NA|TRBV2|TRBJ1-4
CASGFGANEKLFF
TGTGCCAGCGGTTTCGGGGCTAATGAAAAACTGTTTTTT
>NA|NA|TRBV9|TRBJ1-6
CASSVDPPGAYNSPLHF
TGTGCCAGCAGCGTAGATCCCCCGGGAGCCTATAATTCACCCCTCCACTTT
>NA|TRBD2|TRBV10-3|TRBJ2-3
CAIRPGGTSGSTDTQYF
TGTGCCATCAGGCCCGGGGGGACTAGCGGGAGCACAGATACGCAGTATTTT
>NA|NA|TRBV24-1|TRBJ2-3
CATSEGATDTQYF
TGTGCCACCAGTGAGGGGGCAACAGATACGCAGTATTTT
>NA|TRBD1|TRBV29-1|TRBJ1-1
CSAVTGGKAEAFF
TGCAGCGCCGTGACAGGGGGTAAGGCTGAAGCTTTCTTT
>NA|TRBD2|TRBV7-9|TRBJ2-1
CASSLGLAPDEQFF
TGTGCCAGCAGCCTGGGACTAGCGCCGGACGAGCAGTTCTTC
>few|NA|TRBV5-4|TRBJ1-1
CASSLSGRGANTEAFF
TGTGCCAGCAGCCTTAGCGGGAGAGGGGCGAACACTGAAGCTTTCTTT
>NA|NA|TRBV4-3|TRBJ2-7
CASSQGLGGGLNYEQYF
TGCGCCAGCAGCCAAGGTCTGGGGGGAGGCCTAAACTACGAGCAGTACTTC
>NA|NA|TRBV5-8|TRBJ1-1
CASSLGREYEAFF
TGTGCCAGCAGCTTGGGGCGGGAGTACGAAGCTTTCTTT
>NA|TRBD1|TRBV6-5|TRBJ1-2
CASSPALQGIGGYTF
TGTGCCAGCAGTCCTGCCCTACAGGGGATTGGAGGCTACACCTTC
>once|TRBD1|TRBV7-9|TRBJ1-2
CASSEWDRDHYGYTF
TGTGCCAGCAGCGAATGGGACAGGGATCACTATGGCTACACCTTC
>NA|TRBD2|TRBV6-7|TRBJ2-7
CASSPRTRGEREQYF
TGTGCCAGCAGCCCCCGGACTAGAGGAGAGAGGGAGCAGTACTTC